The 16 T cell receptor beta chains in this list originate from one sample, sequenced in a study of beta chain features in type 1 diabetes. TCRB transcripts that were expressed got sequenced, as all of the isolated RNA had been reverse transcribed. Method: immunoSEQ multiplex PCR; TCRdb's copy keeps in-frame clones and lacks some. Among 130,000 to 150,000 clones, 6.9% were seen once, and the ten largest hold roughly 1.5%. Input material: central memory CD4+ T cells from blood. The receptors here all came from a young woman in good health.

In its sample, this clone was seen a few times. At the DNA level, this CDR3 is encoded by other sequences in the same sample as well. This chain links TRBV5-1 with TRBJ2-7, with 10 bases identical to TRBD2. From germline, CDR1 is SGHRS and CDR2 YFSETQ. This CDR3 comprises 14 residues. V lost 1 base, J lost 6 bases, and 4 bases stayed unmatched. The CDR3 region is CASSLLAGEGEQYF. The CDR3 DNA reads TGCGCCAGCAGCTTGCTAGCGGGAGAGGGCGAGCAGTACTTC. Filled out from reference TRBV5-1 and TRBJ2-7, the complete variable domain reads KAGVTQTPRYLIKTRGQQVTLSCSPISGHRSVSWYQQTPGQGLQFLFEYFSETQRNKGNFPGRFSGRQFSNSRSEMNVSTLELGDSALYLCASSLLAGEGEQYFGPGTRLTVT.

J is TRBJ1-1 and V is TRBV4-2; D not certain. V was cut by 1 base and J by 4 bases, with 7 bases left in between. Germline CDR1 LGHNA, CDR2 YNFKEQ. The CDR3 extends over 13 amino acids. The CDR3 nucleotides are TGTGCCAGCAGCCAAGGACGGGGCACTGAAGCTTTCTTT. The encoded protein is CASSQGRGTEAFF.

This clone was detected ten times or more. The V and J genes are TRBV25-1 and TRBJ1-1; 9 bases agree with TRBD1. After removal of 3 bases from V and 5 bases from J, the junction contained 7 bases not matched to a gene. The V gene's germline CDR1 is MGHDK and CDR2 SYGVNS. This CDR3 contains 15 residues. The CDR3 region is CASSDPTGGDTEAFF. The CDR3 DNA reads TGTGCCAGCAGTGACCCTACAGGGGGCGATACTGAAGCTTTCTTT.

There are many counts of this clone. The J gene is TRBJ2-3, the V gene TRBV27, with D perhaps TRBD1 (6 bases). This CDR3 has 13 residues. V shed 5 bases and J shed 9 bases, with 15 bases lying between them. From germline, CDR1 is MNHEY and CDR2 SMNVEV (reference sequence). CDR3 region: CASSPTGALTQYF. In DNA form, the CDR3 reads TGTGCCAGCAGTCCGACAGGCGCTTTGACGCAGTATTTT.

The V gene is TRBV12-5, the J gene TRBJ2-3, with D perhaps TRBD1 (6 bases). In germline, CDR1 is LGHNT, CDR2 FRNRAP. The length of the CDR3 is 12 residues. The V and J ends lost 7 bases and 4 bases respectively, with 9 bases between them. Written as DNA, the CDR3 is TGTGCTAGTGCAGGGGTGGCAGATACGCAGTATTTT. Translation gives CASAGVADTQYF.

The chain recombines TRBV4-3 with TRBJ2-3; maybe TRBD2 (5 bases). V was cut by 0 bases and J by 2 bases, with 18 bases left in between. Germline values: CDR1 LGHNA, CDR2 YSLEER. The CDR3 has 18 amino acids. CDR3 nucleotide sequence: TGCGCCAGCAGCCAAGATGGATCTGGGCCGGGATCCACAGATACGCAGTATTTT. Translating it yields CASSQDGSGPGSTDTQYF.

This clone was found a few times. V and J are TRBV30 and TRBJ1-2; D not certain. V lost 0 bases to trimming and J lost 2 bases, with 13 bases between them. Looked up from germline, CDR1 is GTSNPN and CDR2 is SVGIG (reference sequence). The CDR3 is 15 amino acids. The CDR3 reads CAWSVAQPRNYGYTF. The CDR3 DNA sequence: TGTGCCTGGAGTGTAGCCCAACCGAGGAACTATGGCTACACCTTC.

V and J are TRBV19 and TRBJ1-2; tentative D call: TRBD1 (6 bases). The CDR3 is made up of 16 amino acids. V dropped 7 bases and J dropped 1 base, with 19 bases sitting between them. CDR1 is LNHDA and CDR2 is SQIVND in the germline V gene (reference sequence). CDR3 amino acids: CASTPQGTRINYGYTF. Written as DNA, the CDR3 is TGTGCCAGTACGCCGCAGGGGACGAGAATTAACTATGGCTACACCTTC. The whole variable domain, filled in from reference TRBV19 and TRBJ1-2, reads DGGITQSPKYLFRKEGQNVTLSCEQNLNHDAMYWYRQDPGQGLRLIYYSQIVNDFQKGDIAEGYSVSREKKESFPLTVTSAQKNPTAFYLCASTPQGTRINYGYTFGSGTRLTVV.

The chain couples TRBV30 to TRBJ2-6, with TRBD1 as a possible D gene (6 bases). The V and J ends lost 3 bases and 3 bases respectively, with 12 bases between them. Germline V gene data show CDR1 as GTSNPN and CDR2 as SVGIG (reference sequence). The CDR3 runs to 15 residues. CDR3 nucleotides: TGTGCCTGGAGCCGAGGGGGATTTGGGGCCAACGTCCTGACTTTC. Translated: CAWSRGGFGANVLTF.

This chain uses TRBV11-1 with TRBJ2-7, with 12 bases matching TRBD2. CDR3 size: 16 residues. The trim removed 4 bases at V and 3 bases at J, leaving 7 bases unmatched. Looked up from germline, CDR1 is SGHAT and CDR2 is FQDESV (reference sequence). CDR3 protein: CASSSPGLAGNYEQYF. CDR3 coding DNA: TGTGCCAGCAGCTCTCCGGGACTAGCGGGTAACTACGAGCAGTACTTC.

The V and J genes are TRBV5-4 and TRBJ2-5; 10 bases are shared with TRBD1. The CDR3 spans 13 residues. The V gene end was trimmed by 4 bases and the J gene end by 5 bases; junction bases not matched to a gene: 2. CDR1 is SGHNT, CDR2 YYREEE, per germline (reference sequence). The CDR3 protein is CASSRDRGETQYF. The CDR3 DNA is TGTGCCAGCAGCCGGGACAGGGGTGAGACCCAGTACTTC.

This clone was detected a few times. This chain joins TRBV28 and TRBJ1-3; D is ambiguous. The ends were cut back, 2 bases at V and 0 bases at J, with 11 bases in the middle. The CDR3 loop spans 16 amino acids. From germline, CDR1 is MDHEN and CDR2 SYDVKM. The CDR3 protein is CASSLLPEHSGNTIYF. The CDR3 bases are TGTGCCAGCAGTTTACTTCCGGAGCACTCTGGAAACACCATATATTTT.

This clone was observed a few times. Here the CDR3 DNA reads TGTGCCAGCAGCGGTACAGGGCTTCAGCCCCAGCATTTT. As protein: CASSGTGLQPQHF. The V call is TRBV2, the J call TRBJ1-5, with a possible D match to TRBD1 (6 bases). The V gene's germline CDR1 is SNHLY and CDR2 FYNNEI. The CDR3 length is 13 residues. Trimming took 6 bases from V and 6 from J, leaving 12 bases between them.

This clone has just a few counts. The rearrangement joins TRBV2 to TRBJ2-7; 12 bases agree with TRBD2. Unmatched junction bases numbered 1, after V lost 1 base and J lost 6 bases. Germline V CDR1 and CDR2: SNHLY, FYNNEI. This CDR3 region has 14 residues. The CDR3 loop reads CASSEGLAGVEQYF. The CDR3 DNA is TGTGCCAGCAGTGAAGGACTAGCGGGAGTCGAGCAGTACTTC.

The chain is built from TRBV7-6 and TRBJ2-7; 15 bases align to TRBD2. Germline CDR1 and CDR2: SGHVS and FNYEAQ. This CDR3 comprises 16 residues. J lost 4 bases, V lost 5 bases, and 6 bases had no gene match. The chain's CDR3 is CASSQGTSGGKYEQYF. CDR3 coding DNA: TGTGCCAGCAGCCAAGGGACTAGCGGGGGGAAATACGAGCAGTACTTC.

This clone showed up just a few times. This chain links TRBV11-2 with TRBJ2-1; D remains unclear. With 2 bases removed from V and 0 bases from J, the gap between germline ends came to 11 bases. The CDR3 sequence is 16 residues long. CDR1 SGHAT and CDR2 FQNNGV come from the germline V gene. The CDR3 loop is CASSLRGSSSYNEQFF. CDR3 in DNA: TGTGCCAGCAGCTTAAGAGGCTCGAGCTCCTACAATGAGCAGTTCTTC.